Listed below are T cell receptor beta chains from one sample, sequenced in a study of OX40 agonist ivuxolimab in advanced cancers. Sequencing used immunoSEQ multiplex PCR; TCRdb keeps in-frame clones, though not all of them. The table lists around 31,000 clones, roughly nine tenths of them singletons, with 38% in the top ten. This material consisted of CD4+ or CD8+ T cells sorted from blood, taken in a trial of the OX40 agonist ivuxolimab. Receptor source: an adult with an advanced solid tumor such as melanoma, head and neck, liver or kidney cancer. CDR3s include the opening cysteine and the closing phenylalanine or tryptophan. D genes are given only for firm matches.

v_call: TRBV28; j_call: TRBJ1-2; d_call: NA; cdr3_aa: CASSFAGEGYGYTF
v_call: TRBV6-5; j_call: TRBJ1-2; d_call: NA; cdr3_aa: CASSPDWGTGGYTF
v_call: TRBV4-3; j_call: TRBJ2-1; d_call: TRBD2; cdr3_aa: CASSQGSGLAGTNEQFF
v_call: TRBV7-9; j_call: TRBJ1-2; d_call: NA; cdr3_aa: CASSLARGNYGYTF
v_call: TRBV10-3; j_call: TRBJ1-2; d_call: NA; cdr3_aa: CAISGEQYYGYTF
v_call: TRBV28; j_call: TRBJ1-2; d_call: NA; cdr3_aa: CASSLQGYYGYTF
v_call: TRBV5-6; j_call: TRBJ2-1; d_call: TRBD2; cdr3_aa: CARVAGEGYNEQFF
v_call: TRBV7-3; j_call: TRBJ2-1; d_call: NA; cdr3_aa: CASSLGTTNEQFF
v_call: TRBV15; j_call: TRBJ1-6; d_call: NA; cdr3_aa: CATSKSDSHTSPLHF
v_call: TRBV7-8; j_call: TRBJ1-5; d_call: NA; cdr3_aa: CASSLDQYYQPQHF
v_call: TRBV6-4; j_call: TRBJ2-7; d_call: TRBD2; cdr3_aa: CASSDSMGLAGVPSYEQYF
v_call: TRBV4-1; j_call: NA; d_call: NA; cdr3_aa: CASSQDEGVGGYEQYF
v_call: TRBV4-2; j_call: TRBJ2-3; d_call: TRBD2; cdr3_aa: CASSPLAGVPTDTQYF
v_call: TRBV4-3; j_call: TRBJ2-7; d_call: TRBD1; cdr3_aa: CASSQDRTGYEQYF
v_call: TRBV4-1; j_call: TRBJ2-5; d_call: NA; cdr3_aa: CASSQVLGREKETQYF
v_call: TRBV28; j_call: TRBJ1-1; d_call: TRBD1; cdr3_aa: CASSLGYTGGAFF
v_call: TRBV4-3; j_call: TRBJ1-2; d_call: NA; cdr3_aa: CASSQDSGPPVNYGYTF
v_call: TRBV4-1; j_call: TRBJ2-2; d_call: NA; cdr3_aa: CASSQGDAGELFF
v_call: TRBV5-1; j_call: TRBJ2-5; d_call: TRBD1; cdr3_aa: CASSSTPGQGVETQYF
v_call: TRBV4-3; j_call: NA; d_call: TRBD1; cdr3_aa: CASSPGTESYEQYF
v_call: TRBV5-1; j_call: TRBJ2-3; d_call: TRBD2; cdr3_aa: CASSLDPGTNQDTQYF
v_call: TRBV5-1; j_call: TRBJ2-6; d_call: NA; cdr3_aa: CASSLGFGEQDSGANVLTF
v_call: TRBV27; j_call: TRBJ1-1; d_call: NA; cdr3_aa: CASLPLRAFF
v_call: TRBV7-8; j_call: TRBJ2-7; d_call: NA; cdr3_aa: CASSLTPLGGYEQYF
v_call: TRBV16; j_call: TRBJ2-3; d_call: NA; cdr3_aa: CASSPKRSTDTQYF
v_call: TRBV10-2; j_call: TRBJ2-3; d_call: NA; cdr3_aa: CASSDRLAAPTDTQYF
v_call: TRBV2; j_call: TRBJ1-5; d_call: NA; cdr3_aa: CASKGDGNQPQHF
v_call: TRBV14; j_call: TRBJ1-5; d_call: NA; cdr3_aa: CASSQDHNTNQPQHF
v_call: TRBV6-6; j_call: TRBJ2-1; d_call: NA; cdr3_aa: CASSQTTGTEQNEQFF
v_call: TRBV11-3; j_call: TRBJ2-7; d_call: NA; cdr3_aa: CASSPIPGPPGEQYF
v_call: TRBV6-6; j_call: TRBJ2-1; d_call: NA; cdr3_aa: CASSYSGESSYNEQFF
v_call: TRBV28; j_call: TRBJ2-1; d_call: TRBD1; cdr3_aa: CASRPGTESSEQFF
v_call: TRBV4-3; j_call: TRBJ1-5; d_call: NA; cdr3_aa: CASSQDREYQPQHF